The 28 T cell receptor beta chains listed next were all sequenced from one sample in a study of blood T cell repertoires in COVID-19. Repertoires were generated with immunoSEQ multiplex PCR, while TCRdb's copy carries only in-frame clones and drops some. The profile covers approximately 60,000 clones, with about 81% appearing a single time and about 22% taken by the ten largest. Specimen: peripheral blood. The source of these receptors is a woman in her sixties or seventies with acute or convalescent COVID-19.

This clone occurred once. The chain employs TRBV18 and TRBJ1-2; 8 bases are shared with TRBD1. Unmatched junction bases numbered 3, after V lost 1 base and J lost 8 bases. The CDR3 runs to 13 residues. Per germline, CDR1 KGHSH and CDR2 LQKENI. The CDR3 DNA reads TGTGCCAGCTCACCACAACAGGGGGAGGGCTACACCTTC. Its translation: CASSPQQGEGYTF.

The rearrangement links TRBV6-5 to TRBJ1-5; unclear D gene. The germline V gene encodes CDR1 MNHEY and CDR2 SVGAGI. This CDR3 comprises 13 residues. Trimming shortened V by 6 bases and J by 4 bases, and 10 bases separated the two germline ends. CDR3 amino acids: CASSVSMNQPQHF. The CDR3 nucleotides are TGTGCCAGCAGCGTTAGCATGAATCAGCCCCAGCATTTT.

The CDR3 region has the DNA TGTGCCAGCAGCCTTGGACAGGGAAGCACAGATACGCAGTATTTT. Its translation is CASSLGQGSTDTQYF. V is TRBV14 and J is TRBJ2-3; 8 bases fit TRBD1. The J segment lost 0 bases and the V segment lost 4 bases, leaving 3 bases of the junction unmatched. CDR3 length: 15 amino acids. Germline CDR1 and CDR2: SGHDN and FVKESK. Looking up the rest from reference TRBV14 and TRBJ2-3 gives the full variable domain: EAGVTQFPSHSVIEKGQTVTLRCDPISGHDNLYWYRRVMGKEIKFLLHFVKESKQDESGMPNNRFLAERTGGTYSTLKVQPAELEDSGVYFCASSLGQGSTDTQYFGPGTRLTVL.

J is TRBJ2-2 and V is TRBV5-5; the D is unclear. Germline V gives CDR1 SGHKS, CDR2 YYEKEE (reference sequence). The CDR3 is made up of 14 amino acids. Trimming removed 0 bases from V and 7 bases from J, with 10 bases in between. The CDR3 loop reads CASSLDTEYGELFF. The CDR3 DNA is TGTGCCAGCAGCTTGGACACAGAATACGGGGAGCTGTTTTTT.

This clone was seen a single time. This CDR3 is CASSLVQGAGTEAFF. The CDR3 DNA reads as TGTGCCAGCAGCTTAGTCCAGGGGGCAGGGACTGAAGCTTTCTTT. The rearrangement uses TRBV7-9 and TRBJ1-1; 8 bases line up with TRBD1. Trimming removed 1 base from V and 5 bases from J; junction bases left unmatched: 6. CDR1 and CDR2 (germline): SEHNR, FQNEAQ (reference sequence). The CDR3 totals 15 residues.

The table lists this clone with a count of one. The gene calls are TRBV4-2 and TRBJ2-1, with unresolved D. Trimming removed 1 base at V and 10 bases at J, with 5 bases between. The CDR3 is 11 amino acids. Germline CDR1 and CDR2: LGHNA and YNFKEQ. CDR3 sequence: CASSQGGEQFF. DNA for the CDR3: TGTGCCAGCAGCCAAGGAGGCGAGCAGTTCTTC.

This sequence joins TRBV5-1 and TRBJ2-3; D perhaps matches TRBD1 (6 bases). In germline, CDR1 is SGHRS, CDR2 YFSETQ. The CDR3 is 14 amino acids. The V end lost 3 bases, the J end lost 5 bases, and 13 bases lay between the germline ends. In nucleotides, the CDR3 is TGCGCCAGCAGCTCGACCCAGGGGTTAGATACGCAGTATTTT. Its protein product is CASSSTQGLDTQYF.

J is TRBJ2-5 and V is TRBV6-5, with 9 bases matching TRBD1. CDR3 length: 14 amino acids. J lost 4 bases, V lost 6 bases, and 6 bases had no gene match. Looked up from germline, CDR1 is MNHEY and CDR2 is SVGAGI. This chain's CDR3 is CASSTGGAVETQYF. The CDR3 DNA sequence: TGTGCCAGCAGCACAGGGGGCGCGGTAGAGACCCAGTACTTC.

The rearrangement joins TRBV5-6 to TRBJ1-6; TRBD1 matches at 7 bases. Germline V gene lookup returns CDR1 SGHDT and CDR2 YYEEEE. Losses at the gene ends were 0 bases for V and 9 bases for J; bases not matched to a gene: 12. This CDR3 is 17 amino acids long. For the CDR3, the DNA is TGTGCCAGCAGCTTGGAAGAGGGGGCGAGCCCTGGTTCACCCCTCCACTTT. Protein product: CASSLEEGASPGSPLHF.

The chain combines TRBV6-5 with TRBJ1-3; tentative D call: TRBD1 (6 bases). V was cut by 5 bases and J by 4 bases, with 15 bases left in between. Germline CDR1 reads MNHEY; CDR2 reads SVGAGI. The CDR3 covers 15 residues. CDR3 loop: CASSPMGGAGNTIYF. The CDR3 nucleotides read TGTGCCAGCAGTCCCATGGGGGGGGCCGGAAACACCATATATTTT.

The chain carries TRBV14 and TRBJ2-2; D gene uncertain. The CDR3 totals 14 residues. Trimming removed 1 base at V and 2 bases at J, with 5 bases between. CDR1 and CDR2 (germline): SGHDN, FVKESK. Here the CDR3 reads CASSQGGNTGELFF. DNA of the CDR3: TGTGCCAGCAGCCAAGGAGGAAACACCGGGGAGCTGTTTTTT.

The V gene is TRBV6-1, the J gene TRBJ2-7; D perhaps matches TRBD2 (6 bases). Trimming cost V 0 bases and J 7 bases, with 13 bases left between them. The CDR3 is 14 residues long. Germline lookup yields CDR1 MNHNS and CDR2 SASEGT. The CDR3 region has the DNA TGTGCCAGCAGTGAAGCGGGAGGTGGACCAGAGCAGTACTTC. Residues: CASSEAGGGPEQYF.

The J gene is TRBJ2-1, the V gene TRBV29-1, with 12 bases matching TRBD1. The CDR3 loop spans 13 amino acids. V gave up 7 bases and J gave up 7 bases; unmatched junction bases: 5. Germline V gene sequence: CDR1 SQVTM, CDR2 ANQGSEA. The CDR3 sequence is CSEGQGAGNEQFF. CDR3 nucleotides: TGCAGCGAGGGACAGGGGGCAGGGAATGAGCAGTTCTTC.

The chain is built from TRBV5-1 and TRBJ2-3, with D perhaps matching TRBD2 (7 bases). The CDR3 extends over 17 amino acids. The V and J ends lost 4 bases and 2 bases respectively, with 20 bases between them. CDR1 is SGHRS, CDR2 YFSETQ, per germline. The CDR3 loop is CASSPEGWGGITDTQYF. The CDR3 nucleotides read TGCGCCAGCAGCCCGGAGGGGTGGGGGGGCATCACAGATACGCAGTATTTT.

The chain joins TRBV19 to TRBJ1-5; D might be TRBD1 (6 bases). This CDR3 spans 16 amino acids. Trimming pared 4 bases from V and 0 bases from J, leaving 13 bases between. CDR1 and CDR2 (germline): LNHDA, SQIVND (reference sequence). The CDR3 region is CASSTQGTYSNQPQHF. In nucleotides, the CDR3 is TGTGCCAGTAGTACTCAGGGGACATATAGCAATCAGCCCCAGCATTTT. Complete variable domain (other parts from reference TRBV19 and TRBJ1-5): DGGITQSPKYLFRKEGQNVTLSCEQNLNHDAMYWYRQDPGQGLRLIYYSQIVNDFQKGDIAEGYSVSREKKESFPLTVTSAQKNPTAFYLCASSTQGTYSNQPQHFGDGTRLSIL.

The chain has TRBV18 and TRBJ2-7; the D is unclear. The V gene lost 6 bases and the J gene lost 4 bases, with 10 bases spanning the gap. Germline V lookup: CDR1 KGHSH, CDR2 LQKENI. The CDR3 consists of 12 residues. The DNA of the CDR3 is TGTGCCAGCTCCCTTCGTTTTTACGAGCAGTACTTC. Translation gives CASSLRFYEQYF.

The chain couples TRBV29-1 to TRBJ2-3; 7 nucleotides align to TRBD1. The trim removed 3 bases at V and 0 bases at J, leaving 3 bases unmatched. Germline V gene lookup returns CDR1 SQVTM and CDR2 ANQGSEA. CDR3 length: 14 residues. Here the CDR3 DNA reads TGCAGCGTTGAGGGGGACAGAAGCACAGATACGCAGTATTTT. Translation: CSVEGDRSTDTQYF.

The V and J genes are TRBV7-9 and TRBJ2-7; D may be TRBD2 (7 bases). CDR3 length equals 17 residues. Germline V CDR1 and CDR2: SEHNR, FQNEAQ (reference sequence). With 5 bases removed from V and 6 bases from J, the gap between germline ends came to 26 bases. The CDR3 loop reads CASSHSGGGFRGLEQYF. CDR3 bases: TGTGCCAGCAGCCATTCTGGGGGAGGGTTCCGGGGGCTCGAGCAGTACTTC.

V usage is TRBV12-3 or TRBV12-4 and J usage is TRBJ1-1; TRBD1 matches 7 bases. V trimming: 6 bases; J trimming: 0 bases; junction bases outside the gene matches: 1. CDR3 size: 13 residues. The CDR3 DNA reads as TGTGCCAGCAGGGGACAGTTGAACACTGAAGCTTTCTTT. As protein: CASRGQLNTEAFF.

This clone appeared a single time. This sequence joins TRBV5-6 and TRBJ1-5; perhaps TRBD1 as D (6 bases). The V end was cut by 3 bases, the J end by 0 bases, with 7 bases between. This CDR3 is 14 amino acids long. CDR1 is SGHDT and CDR2 is YYEEEE in the germline V gene. The CDR3 nucleotides read TGTGCCAGCAGCTACAGGGATAGCAATCAGCCCCAGCATTTT. It yields the protein CASSYRDSNQPQHF.

V and J are TRBV4-1 and TRBJ2-7; 10 bases align to TRBD2. This CDR3 region has 16 residues. Germline loops: CDR1 MGHRA, CDR2 YSYEKL. Losses at the gene ends were 1 base for V and 0 bases for J; bases not matched to a gene: 3. CDR3 sequence: CASSQALAGTSYEQYF. In nucleotides, the CDR3 is TGCGCCAGCAGCCAAGCACTAGCGGGGACCTCCTACGAGCAGTACTTC.

This rearrangement joins TRBV28 to TRBJ2-3, with 10 nucleotides matching TRBD2. The CDR3 sequence is 16 residues long. The J segment lost 4 bases and the V segment lost 5 bases, leaving 9 bases of the junction unmatched. Germline CDR1 is MDHEN and CDR2 is SYDVKM. The CDR3 sequence: CASSAPSGGAADTQYF. The CDR3 DNA is TGTGCCAGCAGTGCTCCCAGCGGGGGGGCAGCAGATACGCAGTATTTT.

V is TRBV5-1 and J is TRBJ2-2; 9 nucleotides match TRBD1. CDR3 length equals 17 residues. Germline V lookup: CDR1 SGHRS, CDR2 YFSETQ. The junction had 9 bases not matched to a gene; V was cut back by 2 bases and J by 4 bases. For the CDR3, the DNA is TGCGCCAGCAGCTTACAGGGGGCAAGTGTTGGCACCGGGGAGCTGTTTTTT. This gives the protein CASSLQGASVGTGELFF.

The gene calls are TRBV9 and TRBJ1-2; possibly TRBD1 for D (6 bases). The length of the CDR3 is 12 residues. From germline, CDR1 is SGDLS and CDR2 YYNGEE. Trimming cost V 3 bases and J 6 bases, with 9 bases left between them. The CDR3 sequence is CASSGHRDGYTF. In DNA form, the CDR3 reads TGTGCCAGCAGCGGACACAGGGATGGCTACACCTTC.

This clone was observed once. The rearrangement joins TRBV7-2 to TRBJ2-4, with 10 bases that match TRBD2. CDR1 is SGHTA, CDR2 FQGNSA, per germline. This CDR3 is 16 amino acids long. Germline trimming cut 6 bases from V and 6 bases from J; bases unmatched to any gene: 11. The CDR3 sequence is CASSLKAGGPGNIQYF. CDR3 sequence (DNA): TGTGCCAGCAGTCTTAAAGCGGGGGGGCCGGGAAACATTCAGTACTTC. Combining the CDR3 with reference TRBV7-2 and TRBJ2-4 gives the whole variable domain GAGVSQSPSNKVTEKGKDVELRCDPISGHTALYWYRQSLGQGLEFLIYFQGNSAPDKSGLPSDRFSAERTGGSVSTLTIQRTQQEDSAVYLCASSLKAGGPGNIQYFGAGTRLSVL.

The genes are TRBV10-1 and TRBJ1-2, with unresolved D. Germline values: CDR1 WNHNN, CDR2 SYGVQD (reference sequence). This CDR3 spans 12 amino acids. Between the trimmed V and J ends, which lost 3 bases and 3 bases, there was a span of 5 bases. CDR3 nucleotides: TGCGCCAGCAGTGACTCAGACTATGGCTACACCTTC. Translating it yields CASSDSDYGYTF.

The rearrangement uses TRBV19 and TRBJ2-7; possibly TRBD1 for D (5 bases). This CDR3 is built from 18 residues. CDR1 is LNHDA and CDR2 is SQIVND in the germline V gene (reference sequence). Trimming shortened V by 4 bases and J by 0 bases, and 22 bases separated the two germline ends. The CDR3 DNA reads TGTGCCAGTAGTACCATCGCCCTAGGAACAGGCCGCTCCTACGAGCAGTACTTC. It encodes CASSTIALGTGRSYEQYF.

This clone was recorded only once. The rearrangement joins TRBV2 to TRBJ1-2; weak D call: TRBD1 (5 bases). CDR3 size: 11 residues. The germline CDR1 and CDR2 sequences are SNHLY and FYNNEI. V dropped 8 bases and J dropped 3 bases, with 7 bases sitting between them. CDR3 in amino acids: CASGQDYGYTF. The CDR3 DNA reads TGTGCCAGCGGACAAGACTATGGCTACACCTTC.